This entry lists 31 T cell receptor beta chains sequenced from one sample in a study of cytomegalovirus exposure and HLA in healthy donors. Amplification used 60 Vbeta primers and 13 Jbeta primers. Clones were read by immunoSEQ multiplex PCR, and TCRdb kept only the in-frame ones, dropping some. Here the sample spans almost 200,000 clones, roughly 85% being singletons. The sequenced sample consisted of PBMCs. These receptors originate from a woman aged 25-40 years in good health and CMV-seropositive.

This chain uses TRBV11-2 with TRBJ2-6, with 9 bases identical to TRBD1. Germline CDR1 and CDR2: SGHAT and FQNNGV. The CDR3 totals 19 residues. Unmatched junction bases numbered 11, after V lost 3 bases and J lost 2 bases. The CDR3 region is CASSFRSGQGSTGANVLTF. CDR3 coding DNA: TGTGCCAGCAGCTTCCGGTCGGGACAGGGTTCTACTGGGGCCAACGTCCTGACTTTC.

CDR3 coding DNA: TGTGCCAGCAACGTCATTCTCGCCCAGGAGACCCAGTACTTC. This codes for CASNVILAQETQYF. The chain links TRBV5-6 to TRBJ2-5; no clear D gene. V lost 6 bases and J lost 5, with 17 bases in between. This CDR3 has 14 residues. Germline V lookup: CDR1 SGHDT, CDR2 YYEEEE.

The V gene is TRBV10-3, the J gene TRBJ2-7, with 7 bases matching TRBD1. Germline V gene lookup returns CDR1 ENHRY and CDR2 SYGVKD. Trimming removed 10 bases from V and 3 bases from J; junction bases left unmatched: 12. The CDR3 is 14 residues long. The CDR3 DNA sequence: TGTGCCAGTAGACCGGGACAGAGCCTCTACGAGCAGTACTTC. Translating gives CASRPGQSLYEQYF.

The V call is TRBV5-1, the J call TRBJ1-4; TRBD1 matches 9 bases. The V segment lost 0 bases and the J segment 11 bases; nucleotides outside the gene matches: 2. CDR1 SGHRS and CDR2 YFSETQ come from the germline V gene. The CDR3 contains 13 residues. CDR3 sequence reads: CASSLGTGDKLFF. The CDR3 region has the DNA TGCGCCAGCAGCTTGGGGACAGGGGACAAACTGTTTTTT.

The chain combines TRBV25-1 with TRBJ2-3; 11 bases map to TRBD2. This CDR3 region has 16 residues. Trimming cost V 1 base and J 3 bases; bases outside gene matches: 3. Germline CDR1 MGHDK, CDR2 SYGVNS. In nucleotides, the CDR3 is TGTGCCAGCAGTGAATTGCTAGCGGGAGGTACAGATACGCAGTATTTT. It yields the protein CASSELLAGGTDTQYF.

The gene calls are TRBV27 and TRBJ2-7; possibly TRBD1 for D (5 bases). CDR1 is MNHEY and CDR2 is SMNVEV in the germline V gene (reference sequence). The CDR3 sequence is 16 residues long. V lost 1 base, J lost 2 bases, and 15 bases lay in between. The CDR3 reads CASSLYQGSPPYEQYF. The CDR3, as DNA: TGTGCCAGCAGTTTATACCAGGGTTCCCCCCCCTACGAGCAGTACTTC.

The chain employs TRBV5-1 and TRBJ1-1; tentatively, D is TRBD1 (5 bases). The CDR3 covers 15 residues. Germline CDR1 and CDR2: SGHRS and YFSETQ. Deletions cut 4 bases from V and 1 base from J, with 14 bases between. As DNA, the CDR3 is TGCGCCAGCAGCCCGGTTTTGCAGGGGAACACTGAAGCTTTCTTT. Its translation is CASSPVLQGNTEAFF.

This rearrangement joins TRBV5-1 to TRBJ2-7; TRBD1 matches at 9 bases. The V and J ends lost 3 bases and 2 bases, in that order; junction bases with no gene match: 3. The length of the CDR3 is 14 residues. The germline V gene encodes CDR1 SGHRS and CDR2 YFSETQ. The CDR3 reads CASSSGQGPYEQYF. DNA for the CDR3: TGCGCCAGCAGCTCGGGACAGGGCCCCTACGAGCAGTACTTC.

This chain joins TRBV5-4 and TRBJ1-2; 11 nucleotides agree with TRBD1. The germline V gene encodes CDR1 SGHNT and CDR2 YYREEE (reference sequence). There are 14 residues in the CDR3. The V gene end was trimmed by 7 bases and the J gene end by 6 bases; junction bases not matched to a gene: 8. The CDR3 loop is CASRTGGDSHGYTF. The CDR3 DNA reads TGTGCCAGCCGGACAGGGGGCGATTCTCATGGCTACACCTTC.

The rearrangement links TRBV7-2 to TRBJ1-1; D is uncertain. The CDR3 is 13 amino acids. Germline V gene lookup returns CDR1 SGHTA and CDR2 FQGNSA. Trimming left V 6 bases short and J 1 base short, with 9 bases between. This CDR3 reads CASSQHPNTEAFF. DNA of the CDR3: TGTGCCAGCAGTCAACACCCGAACACTGAAGCTTTCTTT.

This clone has just a few counts. J is TRBJ1-6 and V is TRBV5-1; no reliable D call. The CDR3 is made up of 15 amino acids. CDR1 SGHRS and CDR2 YFSETQ come from the germline V gene. Trimming left V 0 bases short and J 8 bases short, with 12 bases between. The CDR3 bases are TGCGCCAGCAGCTTGGCCGGGAGCGGTTATTCACCCCTCCACTTT. Encoded protein: CASSLAGSGYSPLHF.

This chain connects TRBV7-9 to TRBJ1-2; possible D gene TRBD1, 6 bases. Trimming shortened V by 4 bases and J by 1 base, and 22 bases separated the two germline ends. The CDR3 contains 18 residues. Germline V CDR1 and CDR2: SEHNR, FQNEAQ (reference sequence). In DNA form, the CDR3 reads TGTGCCAGCAGCTATCTAGGTGGACAGTACCCACTTAACTATGGCTACACCTTC. Encoded protein: CASSYLGGQYPLNYGYTF.

This chain connects TRBV11-2 to TRBJ2-7; D uncertain. There are 13 residues in the CDR3. The V gene lost 1 base and the J gene lost 5 bases, with 9 bases spanning the gap. Per the germline V gene, CDR1 is SGHAT and CDR2 is FQNNGV. The CDR3 DNA is TGTGCCAGCAGCTTAGTGTTATTCCACGAGCAGTACTTC. It translates to CASSLVLFHEQYF.

The chain employs TRBV29-1 and TRBJ1-5, with 8 nucleotides matching TRBD1. Germline CDR1 reads SQVTM; CDR2 reads ANQGSEA. This CDR3 has 14 amino acids. The V segment lost 7 bases and the J segment 3 bases; nucleotides outside the gene matches: 8. CDR3 coding DNA: TGCAGCGGTATCGGACAGGGTGACAATCAGCCCCAGCATTTT. Its protein is CSGIGQGDNQPQHF. The variable domain in full, with the rest retrieved from reference TRBV29-1 and TRBJ1-5, is SAVISQKPSRDICQRGTSLTIQCQVDSQVTMMFWYRQQPGQSLTLIATANQGSEATYESGFVIDKFPISRPNLTFSTLTVSNMSPEDSSIYLCSGIGQGDNQPQHFGDGTRLSIL.

This clone was detected only a few times. This chain joins TRBV28 and TRBJ2-6; 8 bases line up with TRBD1. V trimming: 5 bases; J trimming: 3 bases; junction bases outside the gene matches: 3. This CDR3 comprises 15 residues. CDR1 and CDR2 (germline): MDHEN, SYDVKM. This chain's CDR3 is CASSPTGGGANVLTF. In DNA form, the CDR3 reads TGTGCCAGCAGTCCCACAGGGGGTGGGGCCAACGTCCTGACTTTC. Filled out from reference TRBV28 and TRBJ2-6, the complete variable domain reads DVKVTQSSRYLVKRTGEKVFLECVQDMDHENMFWYRQDPGLGLRLIYFSYDVKMKEKGDIPEGYSVSREKKERFSLILESASTNQTSMYLCASSPTGGGANVLTFGAGSRLTVL.

This clone has a handful of counts. This chain links TRBV6-5 with TRBJ1-4, with D unclear. The V end was cut by 2 bases, the J end by 8 bases, with 12 bases between. CDR3 length: 14 amino acids. CDR1 is MNHEY, CDR2 SVGAGI, per germline. CDR3 in DNA: TGTGCCAGCAGTTACGGTCGAGGAAACGAAAAACTGTTTTTT. It translates to CASSYGRGNEKLFF.

For this clone: The same CDR3 arises from other DNA sequences in this sample as well. V gene TRBV27 combines with J gene TRBJ1-2; D ambiguous. Deletions cut 2 bases from V and 4 bases from J, with 8 bases between. The CDR3 is made up of 13 amino acids. Germline V gives CDR1 MNHEY, CDR2 SMNVEV (reference sequence). DNA for the CDR3: TGTGCCAGCAGTTTAGGTCAGTCCTATGGCTACACCTTC. Translation gives CASSLGQSYGYTF.

The chain uses TRBV30 and TRBJ2-7, with TRBD2 identical over 14 bases. The V gene end was trimmed by 4 bases and the J gene end by 2 bases; junction bases not matched to a gene: 1. The CDR3 contains 14 residues. Per the germline V gene, CDR1 is GTSNPN and CDR2 is SVGIG (reference sequence). The CDR3 loop is CAWTGLAGAYEQYF. The DNA for the CDR3 is TGTGCCTGGACGGGACTAGCGGGGGCCTACGAGCAGTACTTC.

The chain joins TRBV29-1 to TRBJ1-2; perhaps TRBD1 as D (5 bases). V lost 6 bases to trimming and J lost 5 bases, with 19 bases between them. Germline V gives CDR1 SQVTM, CDR2 ANQGSEA. This CDR3 has 14 residues. CDR3 in amino acids: CSVAGTPPPYGYTF. CDR3 DNA: TGCAGCGTCGCCGGGACTCCCCCCCCATATGGCTACACCTTC.

The rearrangement uses TRBV27 and TRBJ1-6; weak D call: TRBD1 (6 bases). The V end was cut by 1 base, the J end by 6 bases, with 13 bases between. Germline values: CDR1 MNHEY, CDR2 SMNVEV (reference sequence). This CDR3 is built from 16 residues. The CDR3 region is CASSLWTLGANSPLHF. The DNA for the CDR3 is TGTGCCAGCAGTTTATGGACGCTGGGGGCTAATTCACCCCTCCACTTT.

The rearrangement links TRBV4-1 to TRBJ2-7; D perhaps matches TRBD1 (5 bases). The CDR3 totals 15 residues. Deletions cut 0 bases from V and 5 bases from J, with 14 bases between. Germline CDR1 MGHRA, CDR2 YSYEKL. CDR3 amino acids: CASSQEGRVVNEQYF. The CDR3, as DNA: TGCGCCAGCAGCCAAGAAGGCAGGGTGGTGAACGAGCAGTACTTC.

The V gene is TRBV4-1, the J gene TRBJ1-4; possible D gene TRBD1, 6 bases. The CDR3 sequence is 19 residues long. The V end lost 3 bases, the J end lost 0 bases, and 20 bases lay between the germline ends. Per germline, CDR1 MGHRA and CDR2 YSYEKL. Here the CDR3 reads CASSHRPGVDMATNEKLFF. The DNA for the CDR3 is TGCGCCAGCAGCCACCGGCCAGGGGTCGATATGGCAACTAATGAAAAACTGTTTTTT.

This clone was seen more than once but under ten times. The rearrangement joins TRBV5-6 to TRBJ2-5; D uncertain. The V gene's germline CDR1 is SGHDT and CDR2 YYEEEE. The CDR3 contains 12 residues. Trimming shortened V by 0 bases and J by 4 bases, and 4 bases separated the two germline ends. The CDR3 sequence is CASSLGPETQYF. In DNA, the CDR3 is TGTGCCAGCAGCTTGGGGCCAGAGACCCAGTACTTC.

The V and J genes are TRBV7-9 and TRBJ1-1; D possibly corresponds to TRBD1 (5 bases). V lost 5 bases to trimming and J lost 7 bases, with 8 bases between them. Germline V gene sequence: CDR1 SEHNR, CDR2 FQNEAQ (reference sequence). This CDR3 has 11 residues. Here the CDR3 reads CASSGDSEAFF. The CDR3 DNA reads TGTGCCAGCAGCGGAGACAGTGAAGCTTTCTTT.

The chain employs TRBV7-7 and TRBJ2-1, with D possibly matching TRBD1 (6 bases). The CDR3 covers 11 residues. CDR1 and CDR2 from the germline V gene are SSHAT and FNYEAQ (reference sequence). V gave up 4 bases and J gave up 9 bases, with 7 bases separating them. The CDR3 spells CASSSGVEQFF. The DNA of the CDR3 is TGTGCCAGCAGCTCAGGGGTTGAGCAGTTCTTC.

The chain links TRBV5-8 to TRBJ2-7, with D possibly matching TRBD2 (5 bases). CDR1 is SGHTS, CDR2 YDEGEE, per germline. The CDR3 runs to 11 residues. Deletions cut 4 bases from V and 5 bases from J, with 7 bases between. The CDR3: CASSMRDEQYF. CDR3 bases: TGTGCCAGCAGCATGCGGGACGAGCAGTACTTC.

V gene TRBV6-5 combines with J gene TRBJ1-1; D is unclear. Trimming took off 2 bases at V and 4 bases at J, with 11 bases between the two ends. CDR1 and CDR2 (germline): MNHEY, SVGAGI. The CDR3 extends over 14 amino acids. CDR3 nucleotides: TGTGCCAGCAGTTACCCGGGTCGGGGCACTGAAGCTTTCTTT. As protein: CASSYPGRGTEAFF.

The V call is TRBV2, the J call TRBJ1-5, with TRBD1 matching 9 bases. The J segment lost 4 bases and the V segment lost 2 bases, leaving 3 bases of the junction unmatched. The CDR3 sequence is 15 residues long. Germline loops: CDR1 SNHLY, CDR2 FYNNEI. CDR3 sequence: CASSERGQGNQPQHF. The CDR3, as DNA: TGTGCCAGCAGTGAAAGGGGACAGGGTAATCAGCCCCAGCATTTT.

CDR3 sequence (DNA): TGCGCCAGCAGCCAACGGCTAGCGGTTATATCCTACAATGAGCAGTTCTTC. Translating it yields CASSQRLAVISYNEQFF. J is TRBJ2-1 and V is TRBV4-3, with 7 bases that match TRBD2. This CDR3 comprises 17 residues. Germline trimming cut 2 bases from V and 1 base from J; bases unmatched to any gene: 8. CDR1 and CDR2 (germline): LGHNA, YSLEER.

In its sample, this clone was seen once. This chain uses TRBV5-4 with TRBJ1-2; 7 nucleotides align to TRBD1. There are 14 residues in the CDR3. The junction had 11 bases not matched to a gene; V was cut back by 4 bases and J by 8 bases. Germline V CDR1 and CDR2: SGHNT, YYREEE (reference sequence). As DNA, the CDR3 is TGTGCCAGCAGCACCCCCGACAGGGTGGGCGGCTACACCTTC. Encoded protein: CASSTPDRVGGYTF.

This CDR3 reads CSVEGGTGLDTQYF. The CDR3 coding sequence is TGCAGCGTTGAAGGAGGAACAGGGTTGGATACGCAGTATTTT. The chain carries TRBV29-1 and TRBJ2-3, with D perhaps matching TRBD1 (6 bases). Germline CDR1 is SQVTM and CDR2 is ANQGSEA. CDR3 size: 14 residues. The V and J ends lost 1 base and 6 bases respectively, with 14 bases between them.